The clone carrying this T cell receptor beta chain was counted ten times or more. This record comes from a study of T cells in Graves' hyperthyroidism and ophthalmopathy. Study background: Peripheral blood was taken when the disease was first diagnosed, before any treatment began.

The germline CDR1 and CDR2 sequences are SGHTA and FQGTGA. CDR3 length equals 15 residues. Trimming removed 5 bases from V and 3 bases from J, with 14 bases in between. Stable hyperthyroidism: no ophthalmopathy progression over 18 months of follow-up. Exclusion followed for patients with uncontrolled infection, other autoimmune disease, pregnancy or lactation. Amplification yielded TCR beta CDR3 regions, with RNA transcripts as the source. TCR CDR3 underwent first-round RT-PCR with the HTBI primer set. TCRdb independently ran MiXCR on the multiplex PCR reads; one entry per CDR3 protein. The repertoire holds approximately 430,000 distinct CDR3 sequences, with less than 20% as singletons.

The chain employs TRBV7-3 and TRBJ1-3; the D gene is possibly TRBD1 (6 bases). The receptor's source is a woman between 18 and 30 years old with Graves' hyperthyroidism. Sequencing input: blood. This CDR3 is CASSPNRDGGNTIYF. CDR3 sequence (DNA): TGTGCCAGCAGCCCGAACAGGGATGGTGGAAACACCATATATTTT.